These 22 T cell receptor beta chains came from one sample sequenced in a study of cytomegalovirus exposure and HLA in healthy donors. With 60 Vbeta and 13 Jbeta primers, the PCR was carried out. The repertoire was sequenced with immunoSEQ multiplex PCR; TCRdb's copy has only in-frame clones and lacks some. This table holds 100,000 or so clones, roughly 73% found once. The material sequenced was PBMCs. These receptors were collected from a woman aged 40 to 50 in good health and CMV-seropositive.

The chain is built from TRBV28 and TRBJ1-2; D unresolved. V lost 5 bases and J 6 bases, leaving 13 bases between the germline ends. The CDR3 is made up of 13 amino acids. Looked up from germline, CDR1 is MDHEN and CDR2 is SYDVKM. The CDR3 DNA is TGTGCCAGCAGTCCCAAGAGGTTCGATGGCTACACCTTC. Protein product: CASSPKRFDGYTF.

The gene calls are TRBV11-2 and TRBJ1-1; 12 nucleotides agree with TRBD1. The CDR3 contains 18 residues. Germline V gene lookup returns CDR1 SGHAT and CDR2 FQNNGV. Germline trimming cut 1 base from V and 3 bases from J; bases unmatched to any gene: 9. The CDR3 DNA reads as TGTGCCAGCAGCTTAGGTCTTTGGGACAGGGGGCGCGACACTGAAGCTTTCTTT. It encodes CASSLGLWDRGRDTEAFF.

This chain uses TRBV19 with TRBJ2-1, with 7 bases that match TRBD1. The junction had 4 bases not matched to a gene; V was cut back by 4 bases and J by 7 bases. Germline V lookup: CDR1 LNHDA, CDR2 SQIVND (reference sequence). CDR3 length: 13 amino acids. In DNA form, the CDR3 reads TGTGCCAGTAGTACGAAGGGGGCTAATGAGCAGTTCTTC. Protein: CASSTKGANEQFF.

In DNA, the CDR3 is TGTGCCAGCAGCTTCAGGGGAAGGTACACCTTC. Its translation is CASSFRGRYTF. This rearrangement joins TRBV5-6 to TRBJ1-2; tentative D call: TRBD1 (6 bases). The length of the CDR3 is 11 residues. Germline loops: CDR1 SGHDT, CDR2 YYEEEE. Trimming shortened V by 2 bases and J by 11 bases, and 10 bases separated the two germline ends.

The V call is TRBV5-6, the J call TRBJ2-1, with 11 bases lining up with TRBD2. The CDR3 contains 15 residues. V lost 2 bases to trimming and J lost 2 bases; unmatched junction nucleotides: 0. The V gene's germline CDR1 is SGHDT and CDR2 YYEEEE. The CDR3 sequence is CASSFSGRAYNEQFF. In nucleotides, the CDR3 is TGTGCCAGCAGCTTTAGCGGGAGGGCCTACAATGAGCAGTTCTTC.

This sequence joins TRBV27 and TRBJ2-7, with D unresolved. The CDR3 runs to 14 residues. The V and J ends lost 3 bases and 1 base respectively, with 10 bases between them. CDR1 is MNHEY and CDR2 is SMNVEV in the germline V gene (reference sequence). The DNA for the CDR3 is TGTGCCAGCAGTTTCTGGGCCCGGTCCTACGAGCAGTACTTC. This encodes CASSFWARSYEQYF.

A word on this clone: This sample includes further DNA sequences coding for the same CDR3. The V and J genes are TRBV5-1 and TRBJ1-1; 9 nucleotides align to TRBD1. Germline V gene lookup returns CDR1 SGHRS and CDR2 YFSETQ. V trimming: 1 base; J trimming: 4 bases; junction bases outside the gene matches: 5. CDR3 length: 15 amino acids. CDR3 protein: CASSLHGQGITEAFF. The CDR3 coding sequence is TGCGCCAGCAGCTTGCACGGACAGGGGATCACTGAAGCTTTCTTT. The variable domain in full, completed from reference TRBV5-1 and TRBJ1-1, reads KAGVTQTPRYLIKTRGQQVTLSCSPISGHRSVSWYQQTPGQGLQFLFEYFSETQRNKGNFPGRFSGRQFSNSRSEMNVSTLELGDSALYLCASSLHGQGITEAFFGQGTRLTVV.

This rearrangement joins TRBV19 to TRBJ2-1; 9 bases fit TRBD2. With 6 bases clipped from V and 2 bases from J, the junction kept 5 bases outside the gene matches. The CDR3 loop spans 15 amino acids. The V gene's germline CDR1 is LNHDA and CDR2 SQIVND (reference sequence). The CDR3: CASSRAGGPYNEQFF. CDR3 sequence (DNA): TGTGCCAGTAGCCGGGCGGGAGGGCCCTACAATGAGCAGTTCTTC.

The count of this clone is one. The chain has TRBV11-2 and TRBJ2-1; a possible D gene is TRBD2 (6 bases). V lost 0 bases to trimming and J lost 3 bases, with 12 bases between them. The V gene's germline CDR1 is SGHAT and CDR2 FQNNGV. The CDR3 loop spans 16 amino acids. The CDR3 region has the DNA TGTGCCAGCAGCTTAGATCCCAAGGGAGGCTACAATGAGCAGTTCTTC. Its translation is CASSLDPKGGYNEQFF.

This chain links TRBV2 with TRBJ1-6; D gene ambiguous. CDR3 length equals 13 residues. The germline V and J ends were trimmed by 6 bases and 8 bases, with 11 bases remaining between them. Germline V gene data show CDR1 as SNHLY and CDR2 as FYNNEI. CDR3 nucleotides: TGTGCCAGCAGGGCTAGTGGAGATTCACCCCTCCACTTT. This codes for CASRASGDSPLHF. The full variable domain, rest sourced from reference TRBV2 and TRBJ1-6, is EPEVTQTPSHQVTQMGQEVILRCVPISNHLYFYWYRQILGQKVEFLVSFYNNEISEKSEIFDDQFSVERPDGSNFTLKIRSTKLEDSAMYFCASRASGDSPLHFGNGTRLTVT.

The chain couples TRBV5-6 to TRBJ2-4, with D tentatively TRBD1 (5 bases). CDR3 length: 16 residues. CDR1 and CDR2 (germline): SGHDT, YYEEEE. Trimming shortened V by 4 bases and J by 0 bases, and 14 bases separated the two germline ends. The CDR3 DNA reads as TGTGCCAGCAGCCCCCATCAAGGGGTAGCCAAAAACATTCAGTACTTC. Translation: CASSPHQGVAKNIQYF.

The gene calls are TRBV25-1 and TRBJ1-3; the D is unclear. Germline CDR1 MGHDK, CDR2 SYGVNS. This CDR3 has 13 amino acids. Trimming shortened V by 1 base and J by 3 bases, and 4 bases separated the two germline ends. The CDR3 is CASSEFNGNTIYF. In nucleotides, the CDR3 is TGTGCCAGCAGTGAATTTAATGGAAACACCATATATTTT.

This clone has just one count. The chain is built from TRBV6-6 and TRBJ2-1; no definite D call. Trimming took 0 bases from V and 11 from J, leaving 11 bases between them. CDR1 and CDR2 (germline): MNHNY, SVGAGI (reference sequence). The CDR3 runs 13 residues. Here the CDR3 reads CASSYSNTAKQFF. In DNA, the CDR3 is TGTGCCAGCAGTTACTCGAATACAGCTAAGCAGTTCTTC.

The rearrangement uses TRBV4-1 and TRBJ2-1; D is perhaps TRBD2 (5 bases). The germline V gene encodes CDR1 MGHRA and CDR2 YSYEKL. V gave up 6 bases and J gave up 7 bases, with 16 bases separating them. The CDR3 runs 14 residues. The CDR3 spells CASSRRPPGNEQFF. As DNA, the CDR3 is TGCGCCAGCAGTCGAAGACCCCCGGGGAATGAGCAGTTCTTC.

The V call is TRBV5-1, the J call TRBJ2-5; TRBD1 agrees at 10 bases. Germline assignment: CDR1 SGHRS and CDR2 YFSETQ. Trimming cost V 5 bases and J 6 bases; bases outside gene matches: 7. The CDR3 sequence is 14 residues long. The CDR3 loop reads CASRDDRGLKTQYF. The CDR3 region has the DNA TGCGCCAGCAGGGACGACAGGGGGCTTAAGACCCAGTACTTC. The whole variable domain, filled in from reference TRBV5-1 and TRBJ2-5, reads KAGVTQTPRYLIKTRGQQVTLSCSPISGHRSVSWYQQTPGQGLQFLFEYFSETQRNKGNFPGRFSGRQFSNSRSEMNVSTLELGDSALYLCASRDDRGLKTQYFGPGTRLLVL.

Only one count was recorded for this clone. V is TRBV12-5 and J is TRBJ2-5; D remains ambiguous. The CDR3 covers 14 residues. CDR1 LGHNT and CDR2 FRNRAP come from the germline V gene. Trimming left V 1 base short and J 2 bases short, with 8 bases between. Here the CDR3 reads CASGLGTAQETQYF. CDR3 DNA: TGTGCTAGTGGTTTGGGTACAGCACAAGAGACCCAGTACTTC.

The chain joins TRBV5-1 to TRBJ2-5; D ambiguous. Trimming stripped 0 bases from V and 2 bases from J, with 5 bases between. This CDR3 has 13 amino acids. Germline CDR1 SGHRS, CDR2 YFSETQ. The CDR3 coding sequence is TGCGCCAGCAGCTTGGGCGCACAAGAGACCCAGTACTTC. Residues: CASSLGAQETQYF.

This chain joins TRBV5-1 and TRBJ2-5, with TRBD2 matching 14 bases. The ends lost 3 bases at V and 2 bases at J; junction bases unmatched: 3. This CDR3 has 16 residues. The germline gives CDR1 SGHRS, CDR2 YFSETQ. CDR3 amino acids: CASSWTSGGTQETQYF. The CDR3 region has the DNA TGCGCCAGCAGCTGGACTAGCGGGGGGACTCAAGAGACCCAGTACTTC.

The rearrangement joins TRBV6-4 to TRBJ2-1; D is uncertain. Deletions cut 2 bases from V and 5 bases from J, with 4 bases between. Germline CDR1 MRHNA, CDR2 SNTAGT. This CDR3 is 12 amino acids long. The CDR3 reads CASSDRDNEQFF. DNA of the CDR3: TGTGCCAGCAGTGACAGAGACAATGAGCAGTTCTTC.

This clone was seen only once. The CDR3 DNA reads TGTGCCAGTAGTGCCAGACCGGGACAGGGACCACCAATCATCGCTGGCTACACCTTC. It translates to CASSARPGQGPPIIAGYTF. This rearrangement joins TRBV19 to TRBJ1-2; 9 nucleotides match TRBD1. The CDR3 loop spans 19 amino acids. Germline values: CDR1 LNHDA, CDR2 SQIVND (reference sequence). V gave up 5 bases and J gave up 7 bases; unmatched junction bases: 23.

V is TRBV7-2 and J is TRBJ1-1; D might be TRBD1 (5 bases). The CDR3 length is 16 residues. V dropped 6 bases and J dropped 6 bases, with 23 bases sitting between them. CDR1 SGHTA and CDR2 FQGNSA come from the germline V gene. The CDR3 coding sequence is TGTGCCAGCAGACACCCCGACAGCCAAATCGAGGCTGAAGCTTTCTTT. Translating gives CASRHPDSQIEAEAFF.

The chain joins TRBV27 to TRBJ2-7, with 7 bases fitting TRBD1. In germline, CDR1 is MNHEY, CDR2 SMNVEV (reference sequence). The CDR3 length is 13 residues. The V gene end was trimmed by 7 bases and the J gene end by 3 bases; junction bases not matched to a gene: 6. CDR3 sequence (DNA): TGTGCCAGCACTCAGTCAGGGGGCTACGAGCAGTACTTC. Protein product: CASTQSGGYEQYF.